This T cell receptor (beta chain) was captured by sequencing in a study of blood T cell repertoires in COVID-19. Profiling relied on immunoSEQ multiplex PCR, and the TCRdb table lists in-frame clones only, not all of them. The repertoire consists of 250,000 to 350,000 clones, with about 89% occurring once and the leading ten covering 2.2%. The sample was peripheral blood. This sequence originates from a woman aged 25 to 39 with COVID-19, enrolled during active disease.

CDR3 loop: CASSNFRDSSYEQYF. As DNA, the CDR3 is TGTGCCAGCTCTAATTTCCGGGACAGCTCCTACGAGCAGTACTTC. The chain couples TRBV27 to TRBJ2-7, with 7 bases lining up with TRBD1. Germline V gene sequence: CDR1 MNHEY, CDR2 SMNVEV (reference sequence). With 8 bases clipped from V and 0 bases from J, the junction kept 10 bases outside the gene matches. The CDR3 has 15 residues.